Listed below are T cell receptor beta chains from one sample, sequenced in a study of a mutant IDH1 vaccine in newly diagnosed glioma. Assay used: immunoSEQ multiplex PCR; TCRdb lists only in-frame clones, some missing. The data show 50,000 to 55,000 clones, 78% seen once. These receptors' antigens are unknown. Sequencing was performed on PBMCs, taken from a glioma patient whose treatment included an IDH1 peptide vaccine. The receptors originated from a man over 45 with glioma. Each CDR3 is given with its conserved first and last residue. D genes are given only for firm matches. Clone size is stated in some rows and not others, as once, few, many or a class when expanded.

D gene: NA
CDR3 length: 14
V gene: TRBV2
J gene: TRBJ1-6
clone size: NA
CDR3 protein: CASRSDPTGSPLHF
CDR3 DNA: TGTGCCAGCAGGTCGGACCCCACGGGGTCACCCCTCCACTTT

D gene: TRBD1
CDR3 length: 15
V gene: TRBV30
J gene: TRBJ1-2
clone size: NA
CDR3 protein: CAWSVGTGVPYGYTF
CDR3 DNA: TGTGCCTGGAGTGTAGGGACAGGGGTCCCCTATGGCTACACCTTC

D gene: NA
CDR3 length: 14
V gene: TRBV7-2
J gene: TRBJ1-3
clone size: NA
CDR3 protein: CASSSGSSGNTIYF
CDR3 DNA: TGTGCCAGCAGCTCTGGTAGCTCTGGAAACACCATATATTTT

D gene: NA
CDR3 length: 14
V gene: TRBV7-2
J gene: TRBJ2-5
clone size: NA
CDR3 protein: CASSFMGNRETQYF
CDR3 DNA: TGTGCCAGCAGCTTTATGGGTAACCGGGAGACCCAGTACTTC

D gene: TRBD1
CDR3 length: 14
V gene: TRBV7-9
J gene: TRBJ1-5
clone size: NA
CDR3 protein: CASSSTGSNQPQHF
CDR3 DNA: TGTGCCAGCAGCTCGACAGGGAGCAATCAGCCCCAGCATTTT

D gene: NA
CDR3 length: 13
V gene: TRBV28
J gene: TRBJ2-2
clone size: NA
CDR3 protein: CASTLVEAGELFF
CDR3 DNA: TGTGCCAGCACCCTGGTCGAGGCCGGGGAGCTGTTTTTT

D gene: NA
CDR3 length: 17
V gene: TRBV21-1
J gene: TRBJ2-1
clone size: NA
CDR3 protein: CASSKGHPGHVYNEQFF
CDR3 DNA: TGTGCCAGCAGCAAGGGCCATCCGGGACACGTATACAATGAGCAGTTCTTC

D gene: TRBD1
CDR3 length: 17
V gene: TRBV6-1
J gene: TRBJ2-1
clone size: few
CDR3 protein: CASSESWGTGHFNEQFF
CDR3 DNA: TGTGCCAGCAGTGAGTCCTGGGGGACAGGGCACTTCAATGAGCAGTTCTTC

D gene: TRBD2
CDR3 length: 15
V gene: TRBV2
J gene: TRBJ2-5
clone size: once
CDR3 protein: CASTALTSGGETQYF
CDR3 DNA: TGTGCCAGCACCGCTCTGACTAGCGGGGGAGAGACCCAGTACTTC

D gene: NA
CDR3 length: 14
V gene: TRBV6-4
J gene: TRBJ2-3
clone size: NA
CDR3 protein: CASSGGGQLATQYF
CDR3 DNA: TGTGCCAGCAGTGGGGGGGGCCAACTCGCTACGCAGTATTTT

D gene: NA
CDR3 length: 15
V gene: TRBV19
J gene: TRBJ2-2
clone size: NA
CDR3 protein: CASSIEWTSTGELFF
CDR3 DNA: TGTGCCAGTAGTATAGAATGGACATCCACCGGGGAGCTGTTTTTT

D gene: NA
CDR3 length: 16
V gene: TRBV19
J gene: TRBJ1-2
clone size: NA
CDR3 protein: CASTQSWAGAEYGYTF
CDR3 DNA: TGTGCCAGTACCCAAAGTTGGGCAGGGGCGGAGTATGGCTACACCTTC

D gene: TRBD2
CDR3 length: 19
V gene: TRBV7-6
J gene: TRBJ2-1
clone size: once
CDR3 protein: CASSSLDPSGGSSYNEQFF
CDR3 DNA: TGTGCCAGCAGCTCCCTAGATCCTAGCGGGGGAAGCTCCTACAATGAGCAGTTCTTC

D gene: NA
CDR3 length: 12
V gene: TRBV7-9
J gene: TRBJ1-4
clone size: NA
CDR3 protein: CASSLVDEKLFF
CDR3 DNA: TGTGCCAGCAGCTTAGTGGACGAAAAACTGTTTTTT

D gene: NA
CDR3 length: 14
V gene: TRBV5-1
J gene: TRBJ1-5
clone size: NA
CDR3 protein: CASSLVGGNQPQHF
CDR3 DNA: TGCGCCAGCAGCTTGGTAGGGGGGAATCAGCCCCAGCATTTT

D gene: TRBD1
CDR3 length: 13
V gene: TRBV2
J gene: TRBJ2-3
clone size: NA
CDR3 protein: CANGQGLRDTQYF
CDR3 DNA: TGTGCCAACGGACAGGGATTACGGGATACGCAGTATTTT

D gene: TRBD1
CDR3 length: 15
V gene: TRBV30
J gene: TRBJ2-4
clone size: NA
CDR3 protein: CAWSVRGLAKNIQYF
CDR3 DNA: TGTGCCTGGAGTGTTAGGGGGCTGGCCAAAAACATTCAGTACTTC

D gene: NA
CDR3 length: 15
V gene: TRBV2
J gene: TRBJ2-7
clone size: once
CDR3 protein: CASSEEAGTLYGQYF
CDR3 DNA: TGTGCCAGCAGTGAAGAGGCAGGGACCCTTTACGGGCAGTACTTC

D gene: TRBD2
CDR3 length: 16
V gene: TRBV9
J gene: TRBJ2-1
clone size: NA
CDR3 protein: CASSVGGGGAYNEQFF
CDR3 DNA: TGTGCCAGCAGCGTAGGCGGCGGGGGGGCCTACAATGAGCAGTTCTTC

D gene: NA
CDR3 length: 12
V gene: TRBV30
J gene: TRBJ1-2
clone size: NA
CDR3 protein: CAWSPRGRGYTF
CDR3 DNA: TGTGCCTGGAGTCCGAGGGGGAGGGGCTACACCTTC

D gene: TRBD1
CDR3 length: 14
V gene: TRBV10-3
J gene: TRBJ2-2
clone size: once
CDR3 protein: CALRGQENTGELFF
CDR3 DNA: TGTGCCCTCCGGGGACAGGAGAACACCGGGGAGCTGTTTTTT

D gene: NA
CDR3 length: 15
V gene: TRBV2
J gene: TRBJ2-6
clone size: NA
CDR3 protein: CASSETLSGANVLTF
CDR3 DNA: TGTGCCAGCAGTGAAACCCTGTCTGGGGCCAACGTCCTGACTTTC

D gene: NA
CDR3 length: 14
V gene: TRBV27
J gene: TRBJ2-3
clone size: NA
CDR3 protein: CASSLRALGDTQYF
CDR3 DNA: TGTGCCAGCAGTTTACGAGCCCTAGGAGATACGCAGTATTTT

D gene: NA
CDR3 length: 15
V gene: TRBV9
J gene: TRBJ1-1
clone size: NA
CDR3 protein: CASSPIQGGYTEAFF
CDR3 DNA: TGTGCCAGCAGCCCTATCCAAGGTGGCTACACTGAAGCTTTCTTT

D gene: NA
CDR3 length: 17
V gene: TRBV10-3
J gene: TRBJ2-7
clone size: NA
CDR3 protein: CAISEPTGLGGSYEQYF
CDR3 DNA: TGTGCCATCAGTGAGCCTACAGGGCTAGGGGGATCCTACGAGCAGTACTTC

D gene: TRBD1
CDR3 length: 14
V gene: TRBV6-5
J gene: TRBJ1-6
clone size: NA
CDR3 protein: CASNRQGGNSPLHF
CDR3 DNA: TGTGCCAGCAACCGACAGGGGGGGAATTCACCCCTCCACTTT

D gene: NA
CDR3 length: 15
V gene: TRBV14
J gene: TRBJ2-7
clone size: NA
CDR3 protein: CASSILGGGPREQYF
CDR3 DNA: TGTGCCAGCAGCATATTGGGAGGGGGGCCGCGAGAGCAGTACTTC

D gene: NA
CDR3 length: 13
V gene: TRBV4-2
J gene: TRBJ2-7
clone size: NA
CDR3 protein: CASSQDRAVEQYF
CDR3 DNA: TGTGCCAGCAGCCAAGATAGAGCCGTAGAGCAGTACTTC

D gene: TRBD2
CDR3 length: 14
V gene: TRBV27
J gene: TRBJ2-3
clone size: NA
CDR3 protein: CASTGGGGTDTQYF
CDR3 DNA: TGTGCCAGCACCGGGGGGGGAGGCACAGATACGCAGTATTTT

D gene: TRBD1
CDR3 length: 15
V gene: TRBV6-5
J gene: TRBJ2-5
clone size: NA
CDR3 protein: CASSYTTGSQETQYF
CDR3 DNA: TGTGCCAGCAGTTACACGACAGGGAGCCAAGAGACCCAGTACTTC

D gene: NA
CDR3 length: 11
V gene: TRBV6-6
J gene: TRBJ2-7
clone size: NA
CDR3 protein: CASSLNDEQYF
CDR3 DNA: TGTGCCAGCAGTTTAAACGACGAGCAGTACTTC

D gene: NA
CDR3 length: 18
V gene: TRBV4-1
J gene: TRBJ1-1
clone size: NA
CDR3 protein: CASSQGYASPGMNTEAFF
CDR3 DNA: TGCGCCAGCAGCCAAGGGTATGCCTCTCCGGGGATGAACACTGAAGCTTTCTTT

D gene: NA
CDR3 length: 12
V gene: TRBV19
J gene: TRBJ1-2
clone size: NA
CDR3 protein: CASTAYNYGYTF
CDR3 DNA: TGTGCCAGTACTGCCTATAACTATGGCTACACCTTC

D gene: NA
CDR3 length: 11
V gene: TRBV20-1
J gene: TRBJ1-3
clone size: few
CDR3 protein: CSASLLDTIYF
CDR3 DNA: TGCAGTGCTAGTCTCTTGGACACCATATATTTT

D gene: TRBD1
CDR3 length: 16
V gene: TRBV4-1
J gene: TRBJ1-5
clone size: NA
CDR3 protein: CASSQEGGQGNQPQHF
CDR3 DNA: TGCGCCAGCAGCCAAGAAGGAGGACAGGGGAATCAGCCCCAGCATTTT

D gene: NA
CDR3 length: 17
V gene: TRBV27
J gene: TRBJ1-5
clone size: NA
CDR3 protein: CASSLTGGYISNQPQHF
CDR3 DNA: TGTGCCAGCAGTTTGACTGGGGGGTATATTAGCAATCAGCCCCAGCATTTT

D gene: NA
CDR3 length: 12
V gene: TRBV5-1
J gene: TRBJ2-5
clone size: NA
CDR3 protein: CASGGNGETQYF
CDR3 DNA: TGCGCCAGCGGAGGGAACGGAGAGACCCAGTACTTC

D gene: TRBD1
CDR3 length: 13
V gene: TRBV5-1
J gene: TRBJ1-5
clone size: NA
CDR3 protein: CASSEGASQPQHF
CDR3 DNA: TGCGCCAGCTCCGAGGGGGCGAGTCAGCCCCAGCATTTT

D gene: NA
CDR3 length: 13
V gene: TRBV11-2
J gene: TRBJ1-1
clone size: NA
CDR3 protein: CASTLTGSTEAFF
CDR3 DNA: TGTGCCAGCACCCTCACGGGTTCCACTGAAGCTTTCTTT

D gene: TRBD1
CDR3 length: 15
V gene: TRBV5-1
J gene: TRBJ2-7
clone size: NA
CDR3 protein: CASSLETGGAGEQYF
CDR3 DNA: TGCGCCAGCAGCCTTGAGACAGGGGGCGCGGGCGAGCAGTACTTC